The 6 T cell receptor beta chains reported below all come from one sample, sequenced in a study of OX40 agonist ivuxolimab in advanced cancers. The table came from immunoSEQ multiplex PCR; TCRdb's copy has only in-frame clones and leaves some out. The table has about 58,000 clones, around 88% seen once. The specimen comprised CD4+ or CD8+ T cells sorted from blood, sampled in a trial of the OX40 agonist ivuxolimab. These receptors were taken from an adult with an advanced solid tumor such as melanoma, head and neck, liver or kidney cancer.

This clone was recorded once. The CDR3 DNA follows: TGTGCCTGGACAGCGAGTCTCGGGACCGGGGAGCTGTTTTTT. Protein product: CAWTASLGTGELFF. This sequence joins TRBV30 and TRBJ2-2; D not resolved. Germline V gene lookup returns CDR1 GTSNPN and CDR2 SVGIG (reference sequence). Trimming took off 4 bases at V and 5 bases at J, with 14 bases between the two ends. This CDR3 is 14 amino acids long.

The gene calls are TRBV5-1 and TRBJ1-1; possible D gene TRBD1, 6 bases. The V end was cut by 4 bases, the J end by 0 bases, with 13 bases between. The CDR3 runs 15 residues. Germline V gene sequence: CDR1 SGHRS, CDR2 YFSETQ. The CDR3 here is CASSVAGTMNTEAFF. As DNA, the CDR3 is TGCGCCAGCAGCGTAGCCGGGACAATGAACACTGAAGCTTTCTTT.

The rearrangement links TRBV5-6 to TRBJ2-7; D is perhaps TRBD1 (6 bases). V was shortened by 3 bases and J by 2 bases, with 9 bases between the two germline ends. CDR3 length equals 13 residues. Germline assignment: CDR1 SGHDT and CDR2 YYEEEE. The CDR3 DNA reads TGTGCCAGCAGCTCACAGGGAGCCTACGAGCAGTACTTC. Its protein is CASSSQGAYEQYF.

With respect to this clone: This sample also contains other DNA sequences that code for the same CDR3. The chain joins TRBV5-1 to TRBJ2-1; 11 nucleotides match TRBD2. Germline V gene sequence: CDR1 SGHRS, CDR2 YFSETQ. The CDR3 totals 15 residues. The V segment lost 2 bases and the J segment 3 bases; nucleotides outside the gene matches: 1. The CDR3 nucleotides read TGCGCCAGCAGCTTAACTAGCGGGAGCTACAATGAGCAGTTCTTC. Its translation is CASSLTSGSYNEQFF.

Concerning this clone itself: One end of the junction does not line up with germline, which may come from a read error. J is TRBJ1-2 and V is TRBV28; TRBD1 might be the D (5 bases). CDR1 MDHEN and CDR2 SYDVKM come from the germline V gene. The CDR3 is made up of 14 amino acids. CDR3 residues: CASSSGQDLHGYTF. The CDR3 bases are TGTGCCAGCAGTTCGGGGCAGGATCTGCATGGGTACACCTTC.

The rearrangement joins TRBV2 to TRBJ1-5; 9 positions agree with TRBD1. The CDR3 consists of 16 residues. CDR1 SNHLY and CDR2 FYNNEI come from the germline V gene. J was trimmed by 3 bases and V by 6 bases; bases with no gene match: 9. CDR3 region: CASREKGDRANQPQHF. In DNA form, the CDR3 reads TGTGCCAGCAGGGAAAAGGGGGACAGGGCCAATCAGCCCCAGCATTTT.